This T cell receptor (beta chain) was captured in a study of blood T cell repertoires in COVID-19 (TCRdb year 2020). Background on the whole study: Collaborator samples came from the United States, Italy and Spain and covered acute and convalescent phases of COVID-19. Sample metadata almost always included a de-identified subject ID, COVID-19 status, age in years and sex. The samples were drawn from the first 160 participants of the ongoing ImmuneRACE study and from 1,200 or so subjects provided by 6 global collaborators. Subjects who had been exposed to COVID-19, were actively infected with it, or had recovered from it provided the deeply sampled blood TCRbeta repertoires that made up the dataset. HLA class I and class II types, where available, came from metadata supplied by the sample provider rather than from assay-based typing. The prospective study material was composed of cDNA or gDNA derived from T cells, B-cell-depleted T cells, or PBMCs. The repertoires were made available in a free public database intended to serve as a resource for research on the immune response to SARS-CoV-2.

Broader findings and caveats from the paper: Clinical and demographic metadata were provided uncurated, with the amount varying by source and participant.

A word on this clone: This clone's antigen is unknown. Base qualities are not at hand, and no much larger clone is one base apart.

TCRbeta CDR3 regions were amplified from genomic DNA using the immunoSEQ Assay, a bias-controlled multiplex PCR. The study's own analysis went as follows. Nucleated cell counts per sample were estimated from amplification of reference gene primers within the assay. Sequence reads were collapsed and filtered to measure the absolute abundance of every unique TCRbeta CDR3 rearrangement. For each sample, productive Simpson clonality was calculated as the square root of Simpson's diversity index over productive rearrangements. TCRdb obtained this table from immuneACCESS and retained in-frame rearrangements with V and J assigned. These tables miss some clones; where compared with another copy, unresolved V genes account for less than half of the shortfall, and the remainder is unexplained. V and J calls and clone size are those listed in that table; D and trimming were worked out from the DNA. This sample holds about 200,000 clones; about 88% were observed only once. The biggest ten clones account for less than 7.5% of the sample.

Another Seattle source contributed samples from volunteer blood donors who had recovered from COVID-19. Collaborating institutions collected whole blood in K2EDTA tubes following their own protocols. For TCRbeta analysis, collaborators shipped samples in one of three forms: frozen whole blood, isolated PBMCs, or DNA extracted from either of those sample types. CDR1 is given as LGHDT and CDR2 as YNNKEL, both from the germline V gene (reference sequence). The junction carries 8 bases between V and J, which are trimmed by 8 bases and 6 bases respectively. The cysteine opens and the phenylalanine closes a CDR3 of 11 amino acids. CDR3 DNA is the only sequence kept; it has 33 bases, read in frame from the first base.

The chain is made from TRBV3-1 (or the pseudogene TRBV3-2) and TRBJ2-1; no D segment can be confidently identified. The receptor comes from a woman in her thirties or forties who had recovered from COVID-19. The sequenced sample consisted of peripheral blood. The CDR3 corresponds to CASGLVNEQFF. Read as DNA, the sequence is TGTGCCAGCGGTTTAGTCAATGAGCAGTTCTTC.